The T cell receptor beta chain described here comes from a study of T cells after yellow fever vaccination. The length of the CDR3 is 16 residues. V was trimmed by 4 bases and J by 1 base, leaving 15 bases between them. Looked up from germline, CDR1 is KGHDR and CDR2 is SFDVKD. In this sample, this clonotype turned up many times. TCRdb passed the 5' RACE reads through MiXCR, listing each CDR3 protein once. The table lists under 200,000 distinct CDR3 sequences, around 7% of them singletons, with approximately 2.5% in the top ten. The rearrangement joins TRBV24-1 to TRBJ2-5, with D perhaps assigned TRBD1 or TRBD2 (5 bases each). The TCR originated in a man between 18 and 29 years old who received the YFV17D yellow fever vaccine. The sequenced sample was CD4+ T cells sorted from PBMCs, obtained about 5 days after the first yellow fever vaccination. The CDR3 coding sequence is TGTGCCACCAGTGACCCCGGGACGGATAGCCAAGAGACCCAGTACTTC. It specifies CATSDPGTDSQETQYF.